These 19 T cell receptor beta chains came from one sample sequenced in a study of prognosis after radiotherapy for stage I lung cancer. CDR3 of TCR beta was amplified from genomic DNA via a two-round multiplex PCR. Round-one PCR had primers specific to each TRBV and TRBJ gene. From the multiplex PCR reads, TCRdb called clonotypes with MiXCR, one entry per CDR3 protein. The sample has around 30,000 distinct CDR3 sequences; about 33% are singletons. The starting material was PBMCs, obtained before or after stereotactic body radiation therapy (not recorded which). The receptors derive from a donor over 45 with non-small cell lung cancer.

There are many counts of this clonotype. The V call is TRBV6-1, the J call TRBJ2-3, with 9 bases lining up with TRBD2. CDR1 and CDR2 from the germline V gene are MNHNS and SASEGT. The CDR3 sequence is 15 residues long. The V gene end was trimmed by 11 bases and the J gene end by 0 bases; junction bases not matched to a gene: 9. Here the CDR3 reads CASCGRASSTDTQYF. CDR3 nucleotide sequence: TGTGCCTCATGCGGGAGGGCCTCTAGCACAGATACGCAGTATTTT.

Worth noting for this clonotype: A read error may produce the germline difference seen at one junction end. This sequence joins TRBV6-1 and TRBJ1-6, with a weak D call TRBD1 (5 bases). The CDR3 totals 16 residues. Germline-derived CDR1 and CDR2 are MNHNS and SASEGT. The CDR3 DNA sequence: TGTGCCAGCAGTATTCCGGGACGTGAGTATAATTCATCCCTCCACTTT. Residues: CASSIPGREYNSSLHF.

This clonotype showed up many times. This sequence joins TRBV11-2 and TRBJ2-3, with a weak D call TRBD1 (6 bases). Germline CDR1 is SGHAT and CDR2 is FQNNGV. The CDR3 sequence is 14 residues long. Trimming removed 4 bases from V and 6 bases from J, with 14 bases in between. CDR3 coding DNA: TGTGCCAGCAGCTACCCATCAGGGGCGGATACGCAGTATTTT. Translating it yields CASSYPSGADTQYF.

This clonotype was detected ten times or more. The chain links TRBV2 to TRBJ2-7, with D perhaps matching TRBD1 (6 bases). CDR3 length: 12 residues. Trimming removed 5 bases from V and 4 bases from J, with 9 bases in between. Germline V gene lookup returns CDR1 SNHLY and CDR2 FYNNEI. The CDR3 here is CASSKQGYEQYF. CDR3 sequence (DNA): TGTGCCAGCAGTAAACAGGGTTACGAGCAGTACTTC.

The table lists this clonotype with many counts. The chain carries TRBV2 and TRBJ2-7, with 10 bases matching TRBD1. CDR3 size: 18 residues. CDR1 and CDR2 from the germline V gene are SNHLY and FYNNEI. Germline trimming cut 7 bases from V and 6 bases from J; bases unmatched to any gene: 21. In nucleotides, the CDR3 is TGTGCCAGCACCCAACGTGGGGGACAGGGGCAGCAATATAGCGAGCAGTACTTC. Translated, it gives CASTQRGGQGQQYSEQYF.

The sample holds many counts of this clonotype. V gene TRBV19 combines with J gene TRBJ1-3; 9 bases align to TRBD1. Germline V gives CDR1 LNHDA, CDR2 SQIVND (reference sequence). The CDR3 has 16 residues. V lost 5 bases, J lost 3 bases, and 8 bases stayed unmatched. CDR3 bases: TGTGCCAGTAGTCCTGGGACAGGGCAATTTGGAAACACCATATATTTT. Residues: CASSPGTGQFGNTIYF.

This clonotype has a count of ten or more. The chain has TRBV6-5 and TRBJ1-3, with a tentative D call TRBD1 (6 bases). Germline lookup yields CDR1 MNHEY and CDR2 SVGAGI. This CDR3 has 14 amino acids. V was trimmed by 4 bases and J by 2 bases, leaving 9 bases between them. The CDR3 protein is CASSSGGPGNTIYF. The CDR3 DNA is TGTGCCAGCAGTTCTGGGGGCCCTGGAAACACCATATATTTT.

The rearrangement joins TRBV12-3 or TRBV12-4 to TRBJ2-5, with a tentative D call TRBD2 (6 bases). The CDR3 loop spans 16 amino acids. The ends were cut back, 6 bases at V and 2 bases at J, with 19 bases in the middle. This chain's CDR3 is CASRLGTRGGQETQYF. The CDR3 nucleotides read TGTGCCAGCAGGCTGGGGACTCGTGGAGGACAAGAGACCCAGTACTTC.

This clonotype has a count of ten or more. This sequence joins TRBV29-1 and TRBJ1-2; D unresolved. Trimming took 2 bases from V and 1 from J, leaving 5 bases between them. There are 12 residues in the CDR3. The germline gives CDR1 SQVTM, CDR2 ANQGSEA. The chain's CDR3 is CSVESINYGYTF. The CDR3 region has the DNA TGCAGCGTTGAATCCATTAACTATGGCTACACCTTC. Looking up the rest from reference TRBV29-1 and TRBJ1-2 gives the full variable domain: SAVISQKPSRDICQRGTSLTIQCQVDSQVTMMFWYRQQPGQSLTLIATANQGSEATYESGFVIDKFPISRPNLTFSTLTVSNMSPEDSSIYLCSVESINYGYTFGSGTRLTVV.

This clonotype was observed many times. The chain employs TRBV27 and TRBJ2-7, with D possibly being TRBD1 (5 bases). The CDR3 extends over 16 amino acids. Germline CDR1 and CDR2: MNHEY and SMNVEV (reference sequence). Deletions cut 2 bases from V and 0 bases from J, with 14 bases between. Written as DNA, the CDR3 is TGTGCCAGCAGTTTAATTAATGGGCAGGGCTCCTACGAGCAGTACTTC. As protein: CASSLINGQGSYEQYF.

In its sample, this clonotype was seen once. The J gene is TRBJ2-7, the V gene TRBV28, with 7 bases matching TRBD1. With V trimmed by 4 bases and J by 4 bases, 7 bases remained unmatched. This CDR3 has 14 amino acids. Germline V lookup: CDR1 MDHEN, CDR2 SYDVKM. The CDR3 nucleotides are TGTGCCAGCAGTTCGACAGGGATAACGTACGAGCAGTACTTC. Its translation: CASSSTGITYEQYF.

This clonotype has a count of ten or more. The V and J genes are TRBV5-4 and TRBJ2-5; 9 bases are shared with TRBD2. The germline gives CDR1 SGHNT, CDR2 YYREEE (reference sequence). The CDR3 sequence is 16 residues long. J lost 3 bases, V lost 5 bases, and 11 bases had no gene match. The CDR3 bases are TGTGCCAGCAGTCCGAAAGGAGCGGGAGGAGAAGAGACCCAGTACTTC. Protein: CASSPKGAGGEETQYF.

This clonotype was observed a few times. This chain uses TRBV3-1 with TRBJ2-3; 8 bases agree with TRBD1. The length of the CDR3 is 15 residues. CDR1 LGHDT and CDR2 YNNKEL come from the germline V gene (reference sequence). V gave up 4 bases and J gave up 0 bases; unmatched junction bases: 3. The chain's CDR3 is CASSRRTGSTDTQYF. CDR3 DNA sequence: TGTGCCAGCAGCCGACGGACAGGGAGCACAGATACGCAGTATTTT.

The V gene is TRBV24-1, the J gene TRBJ1-2; D remains ambiguous. Deletions cut 5 bases from V and 6 bases from J, with 12 bases between. This CDR3 has 13 residues. From germline, CDR1 is KGHDR and CDR2 SFDVKD. The CDR3 DNA is TGTGCCACCAGTGCCGGGGAAGAAAATGGCTACACCTTC. This translates into CATSAGEENGYTF.

Ten or more counts support this clonotype. This chain connects TRBV19 to TRBJ1-1; D is perhaps TRBD1 (5 bases). This CDR3 has 13 residues. Germline V gene sequence: CDR1 LNHDA, CDR2 SQIVND (reference sequence). Trimming cost V 5 bases and J 1 base, with 8 bases left between them. CDR3 residues: CASSRQRNTEAFF. The CDR3 DNA follows: TGTGCCAGTAGTCGACAGAGGAACACTGAAGCTTTCTTT.

This clonotype was picked up many times. CDR3 nucleotides: TGTGCCAGCAGTTTATTTGCAAACAATGAGCAGTTCTTC. Amino acid sequence: CASSLFANNEQFF. This chain joins TRBV12-3 or TRBV12-4 and TRBJ2-1; no firm D call. This CDR3 is built from 13 residues. V was pared by 2 bases and J by 5 bases, with 7 bases between.

The chain has TRBV5-5 and TRBJ2-3; 10 bases map to TRBD1. V lost 7 bases and J lost 3; bases outside the gene matches: 2. This CDR3 is 13 amino acids long. CDR1 and CDR2 (germline): SGHKS, YYEKEE (reference sequence). For the CDR3, the DNA is TGTGCCAGCGGGACAGGGGTGACAGATACGCAGTATTTT. This gives the protein CASGTGVTDTQYF.

This clonotype was detected once. The chain couples TRBV6-4 to TRBJ2-5; D possibly corresponds to TRBD2 (6 bases). Germline CDR1 is MRHNA and CDR2 is SNTAGT. The CDR3 extends over 12 amino acids. Trimming took off 11 bases at V and 2 bases at J, with 12 bases between the two ends. Here the CDR3 reads CAPRRGQETQYF. The CDR3, as DNA: TGTGCCCCCCGGCGGGGACAAGAGACCCAGTACTTC.

The table lists this clonotype with many counts. The rearrangement joins TRBV20-1 to TRBJ2-7, with 8 bases aligning to TRBD2. V lost 6 bases to trimming and J lost 0 bases; unmatched junction nucleotides: 13. Germline CDR1 is DFQATT and CDR2 is SNEGSKA (reference sequence). This CDR3 contains 16 residues. The CDR3: CSAQQYLAGSSYEQYF. The CDR3, as DNA: TGCAGTGCGCAACAATATCTAGCGGGTAGCTCCTACGAGCAGTACTTC.